At least ten counts were recorded for the clone carrying this T cell receptor (beta chain). As yet, its antigen is unknown. The data belong to a study of T cells in Graves' hyperthyroidism and ophthalmopathy. The overall study: The blood sample was taken at first diagnosis, before treatment began. Whole-study findings and limits: Median prediction lead before ophthalmopathy onset was 6.5 months with the model.

Any patient presenting with uncontrolled infection, other autoimmune disease, pregnancy or lactation was left out. PBMCs were collected from a 10 ml volume of fresh peripheral blood. Trimming shortened V by 8 bases and J by 4 bases, and 11 bases separated the two germline ends. This CDR3 spans 12 amino acids. Germline CDR1 and CDR2: MNHEY and SVGEGT. The investigators amplified TCR beta CDR3 regions from RNA transcripts. HTBI primers were the set used in a first-round RT-PCR of the TCR CDR3. Each CDR3 protein gets one entry after TCRdb re-called the multiplex PCR reads with MiXCR. The sample has some 510,000 distinct CDR3 sequences; about a fifth are singletons.

The chain couples TRBV6-2 or TRBV6-3 to TRBJ1-1; perhaps TRBD1 as D (6 bases). The specimen sequenced was blood. The origin of this receptor is a young man with Graves' hyperthyroidism. DNA of the CDR3: TGTGCCAGCGGGGGCAGAGCCACTGAAGCTTTCTTT. Translation gives CASGGRATEAFF.